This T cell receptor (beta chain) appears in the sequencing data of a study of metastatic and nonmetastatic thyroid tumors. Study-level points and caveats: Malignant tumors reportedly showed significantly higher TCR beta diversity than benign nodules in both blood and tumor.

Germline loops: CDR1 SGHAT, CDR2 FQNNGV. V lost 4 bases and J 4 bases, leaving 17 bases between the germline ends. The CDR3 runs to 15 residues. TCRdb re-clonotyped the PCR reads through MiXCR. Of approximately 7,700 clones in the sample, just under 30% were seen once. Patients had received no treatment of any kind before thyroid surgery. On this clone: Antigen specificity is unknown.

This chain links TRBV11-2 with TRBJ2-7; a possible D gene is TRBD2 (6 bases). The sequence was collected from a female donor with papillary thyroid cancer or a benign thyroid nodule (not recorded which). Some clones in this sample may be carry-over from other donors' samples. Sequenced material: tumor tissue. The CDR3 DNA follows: TGTGCCAGCAGCTCCGTGTTGGACTACGGGTACGAGCAGTACTTC. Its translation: CASSSVLDYGYEQYF.